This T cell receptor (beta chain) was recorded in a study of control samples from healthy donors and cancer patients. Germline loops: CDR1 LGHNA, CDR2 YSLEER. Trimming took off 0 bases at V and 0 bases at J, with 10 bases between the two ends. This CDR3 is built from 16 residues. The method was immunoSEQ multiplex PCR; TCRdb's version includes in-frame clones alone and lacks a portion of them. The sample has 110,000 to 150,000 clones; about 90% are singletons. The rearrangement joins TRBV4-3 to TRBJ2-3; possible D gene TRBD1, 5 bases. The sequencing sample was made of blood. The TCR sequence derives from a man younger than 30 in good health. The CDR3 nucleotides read TGCGCCAGCAGCCAAGAGTACAGGCTCAGCACAGATACGCAGTATTTT. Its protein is CASSQEYRLSTDTQYF.